Below are 31 T cell receptor beta chains sequenced from a single sample in a study of T-cell reconstitution after alpha-beta-depleted transplantation in children. For TCRbeta, the library was prepared with unique molecular identifiers. MiXCR was run by TCRdb on the PCR reads, yielding one entry per CDR3 protein. The table lists nearly 20,000 distinct CDR3 sequences, 10% to 15% of them singletons. The sample was PBMCs, mostly from graft donor cells, taken 60 days after TCRalphabeta/CD19-depleted stem cell transplant. Receptors originate from a female patient aged 2 to 10 who had a stem cell transplant for congenital amegakaryocytic thrombocytopenia, so the T cells may come from the graft donor.

In this sample, this clonotype turned up many times. The gene calls are TRBV18 and TRBJ1-5, with D possibly TRBD1 on 5 matching bases. V was pared by 2 bases and J by 0 bases, with 8 bases between. Looked up from germline, CDR1 is KGHSH and CDR2 is LQKENI. The CDR3 loop spans 15 amino acids. Here the CDR3 DNA reads TGTGCCAGCTCACCAGACAGAAATAGCAATCAGCCCCAGCATTTT. It encodes CASSPDRNSNQPQHF.

This clonotype showed up many times. The CDR3 nucleotides read TGCGCCAGCAATGCCGGGGAAGGGAATTCACCCCTCCACTTT. Amino acid sequence: CASNAGEGNSPLHF. The chain uses TRBV5-1 and TRBJ1-6; no firm D call. Trimming stripped 6 bases from V and 7 bases from J, with 14 bases between. The CDR3 covers 14 residues. The germline V gene has CDR1 SGHRS and CDR2 YFSETQ.

In this sample, this clonotype turned up many times. The V and J genes are TRBV12-3 or TRBV12-4 and TRBJ2-2; 7 bases map to TRBD1. Trimming cost V 6 bases and J 0 bases; bases outside gene matches: 7. The CDR3 length is 16 residues. The CDR3 loop reads CASSLGTAPNTGELFF. DNA for the CDR3: TGTGCCAGCAGCCTTGGGACAGCCCCGAACACCGGGGAGCTGTTTTTT.

This clonotype was seen at least ten times. This chain links TRBV19 with TRBJ2-7; no definite D call. The length of the CDR3 is 12 residues. V was pared by 0 bases and J by 6 bases, with 6 bases between. Germline loops: CDR1 LNHDA, CDR2 SQIVND (reference sequence). The CDR3 protein is CASSIDTAEQYF. The CDR3 DNA reads as TGTGCCAGTAGTATAGACACCGCCGAGCAGTACTTC.

This clonotype has a count of ten or more. V is TRBV19 and J is TRBJ2-1; maybe TRBD2 (6 bases). The CDR3 extends over 15 amino acids. V was shortened by 5 bases and J by 4 bases, with 15 bases between the two germline ends. Germline CDR1 reads LNHDA; CDR2 reads SQIVND (reference sequence). The CDR3 here is CASSVAGSMYNEQFF. For the CDR3, the DNA is TGTGCCAGTAGTGTGGCCGGGAGTATGTACAATGAGCAGTTCTTC.

A word on this clonotype: At one of its ends the junction is not consistent with the germline gene, which may arise from a read error. The chain is built from TRBV5-3 and TRBJ2-2, with unresolved D. TRBV5-3 is flagged as an ORF with uncertain function. The CDR3 is 14 amino acids. The CDR3 DNA sequence: TGTGCCATGAGCCCCGGGCTCAACACCTGGGAGCTGTTTTTT. This encodes CAMSPGLNTWELFF.

This clonotype was observed once. This rearrangement joins TRBV12-3 or TRBV12-4 to TRBJ2-1, with 9 bases identical to TRBD2. The CDR3 has 19 amino acids. CDR3 bases: TGTACCTTCAGTTTTATTTCATTTATTGGAGCGGGAGGTCGCAATGAGCAGTTCTTC. It is translated as CTFSFISFIGAGGRNEQFF.

This clonotype has ten or more counts. This chain uses TRBV20-1 with TRBJ2-3, with D unclear. The CDR3 is 12 residues long. V gave up 5 bases and J gave up 6 bases, with 12 bases separating them. CDR1 and CDR2 from the germline V gene are DFQATT and SNEGSKA (reference sequence). The CDR3 DNA is TGCAGTGCTCCCGTTCAGGCCGATACGCAGTATTTT. Amino acids: CSAPVQADTQYF.

This clonotype was seen repeatedly, ten times or more. This rearrangement joins TRBV2 to TRBJ2-6; D is unclear. The germline V and J ends were trimmed by 3 bases and 2 bases, with 8 bases remaining between them. The CDR3 extends over 15 amino acids. Germline assignment: CDR1 SNHLY and CDR2 FYNNEI. The CDR3: CASSESPPGANVLTF. In DNA, the CDR3 is TGTGCCAGCAGTGAGTCGCCACCTGGGGCCAACGTCCTGACTTTC.

The rearrangement links TRBV15 to TRBJ2-1; 9 nucleotides match TRBD2. The length of the CDR3 is 17 residues. With V trimmed by 3 bases and J by 8 bases, 14 bases remained unmatched. Germline V gene data show CDR1 as LNHNV and CDR2 as YYDKDF (reference sequence). The CDR3: CATSRTIAGAQFYEQFF. CDR3 in DNA: TGTGCCACCAGCAGGACAATAGCGGGAGCCCAGTTCTATGAGCAGTTCTTC.

This clonotype was picked up many times. V gene TRBV5-5 combines with J gene TRBJ2-7, with D unresolved. CDR1 is SGHKS, CDR2 YYEKEE, per germline (reference sequence). The CDR3 spans 17 residues. Trimming removed 0 bases from V and 0 bases from J, with 16 bases in between. CDR3 nucleotide sequence: TGTGCCAGCAGCTTGGCCCCGAGGTTTCCGAGCTCCTACGAGCAGTACTTC. Translation: CASSLAPRFPSSYEQYF.

This clonotype has a count of ten or more. The J gene is TRBJ2-3, the V gene TRBV6-4; D tentatively fits TRBD1 or TRBD2 (5 bases each). V was clipped by 5 bases and J by 3 bases, with 9 bases between them. Germline CDR1 and CDR2: MRHNA and SNTAGT. This CDR3 has 13 residues. CDR3 sequence (DNA): TGTGCCAGCAGTTTTGAGGGGACAGATACGCAGTATTTT. Amino acids: CASSFEGTDTQYF.

This clonotype was seen ten or more times. V is TRBV20-1 and J is TRBJ2-1; 14 bases line up with TRBD2. J lost 3 bases, V lost 6 bases, and 4 bases had no gene match. The CDR3 consists of 15 residues. Germline-derived CDR1 and CDR2 are DFQATT and SNEGSKA (reference sequence). The CDR3 region is CSASGTSGSYNEQFF. The CDR3 region has the DNA TGCAGTGCCTCCGGGACTAGCGGGAGCTACAATGAGCAGTTCTTC.

The table lists this clonotype with many counts. The chain joins TRBV28 to TRBJ2-4, with TRBD1 identical over 9 bases. J lost 6 bases, V lost 8 bases, and 5 bases had no gene match. The V gene's germline CDR1 is MDHEN and CDR2 SYDVKM. This CDR3 has 13 residues. The CDR3 DNA follows: TGTGCCAGCTCCGGGACAGGGACAAACATTCAGTACTTC. Its translation is CASSGTGTNIQYF.

This clonotype was seen ten or more times. V gene TRBV2 combines with J gene TRBJ2-7; D remains ambiguous. V shed 4 bases and J shed 3 bases, with 13 bases lying between them. From germline, CDR1 is SNHLY and CDR2 FYNNEI. CDR3 length: 14 amino acids. The CDR3 here is CASSGEALDYEQYF. DNA of the CDR3: TGTGCCAGCAGTGGCGAGGCCCTCGACTACGAGCAGTACTTC.

This chain links TRBV7-9 with TRBJ1-1, with 9 nucleotides matching TRBD1. V lost 5 bases to trimming and J lost 2 bases; unmatched junction nucleotides: 6. Per the germline V gene, CDR1 is SEHNR and CDR2 is FQNEAQ (reference sequence). The CDR3 extends over 15 amino acids. The CDR3 loop is CASSLLGQGNTEAFF. Written as DNA, the CDR3 is TGTGCCAGCAGCCTATTGGGACAGGGCAACACTGAAGCTTTCTTT.

In this sample, this clonotype turned up many times. The CDR3: CASSLGGGEQYF. The DNA for the CDR3 is TGTGCCAGCAGTTTAGGGGGGGGGGAGCAGTACTTC. J is TRBJ2-7 and V is TRBV12-3 or TRBV12-4; TRBD2 agrees at 7 bases. Trimming cost V 1 base and J 7 bases; bases outside gene matches: 1. The CDR3 contains 12 residues.

This clonotype occurred many times. The rearrangement links TRBV6-1 to TRBJ1-3, with D hard to call. Trimming removed 8 bases from V and 3 bases from J, with 8 bases in between. CDR1 is MNHNS, CDR2 SASEGT, per germline. The CDR3 sequence is 12 residues long. As DNA, the CDR3 is TGTGCCAGCGAAAATTATGGAAACACCATATATTTT. Protein product: CASENYGNTIYF.

The J gene is TRBJ1-6, the V gene TRBV7-8; D gene unclear. This CDR3 region has 16 residues. The V and J ends lost 5 bases and 7 bases respectively, with 18 bases between them. Germline V gene lookup returns CDR1 SGHVS and CDR2 FQNEAQ. The CDR3 DNA sequence: TGTGCCAGCAGCACGATGGGTAGGGTCGGGAATTCACCCCTCCACTTT. It yields the protein CASSTMGRVGNSPLHF.

This clonotype was seen at least ten times. This chain links TRBV10-1 with TRBJ2-7; D might be TRBD1 (5 bases). The germline CDR1 and CDR2 sequences are WNHNN and SYGVQD (reference sequence). The length of the CDR3 is 14 residues. The V end lost 0 bases, the J end lost 6 bases, and 12 bases lay between the germline ends. CDR3 region: CASSESSQGFEQYF. DNA of the CDR3: TGCGCCAGCAGTGAGTCGAGCCAGGGTTTCGAGCAGTACTTC.

This clonotype was recorded at least ten times. The chain carries TRBV20-1 and TRBJ2-7; a weak D match, TRBD2 (6 bases). CDR1 is DFQATT and CDR2 is SNEGSKA in the germline V gene (reference sequence). V dropped 5 bases and J dropped 0 bases, with 17 bases sitting between them. CDR3 length: 15 residues. CDR3 residues: CSAAPLADSSYEQYF. CDR3 DNA sequence: TGCAGTGCTGCGCCCTTAGCGGATAGCTCCTACGAGCAGTACTTC.

This clonotype is labeled medium-sized. CDR3 sequence reads: CSVDLLAGSNEQFF. The CDR3 nucleotides read TGCAGCGTTGACTTGCTAGCGGGATCCAATGAGCAGTTCTTC. The chain carries TRBV29-1 and TRBJ2-1; 9 bases align to TRBD2. V trimming: 3 bases; J trimming: 6 bases; junction bases outside the gene matches: 6. The germline gives CDR1 SQVTM, CDR2 ANQGSEA. The CDR3 loop spans 14 amino acids.

This clonotype appeared many times. The V gene is TRBV21-1, the J gene TRBJ1-5; the table assigns TRBD1, which was not confirmed against the DNA. TRBV21-1 is a known pseudogene. The CDR3 has 13 residues. The CDR3 reads CASSGPLDQPQHF. The DNA of the CDR3 is TGTGCCAGCAGCGGGCCCCTGGATCAGCCCCAGCATTTT.

There are many counts of this clonotype. V and J are TRBV20-1 and TRBJ2-2; the D is unclear. Deletions cut 3 bases from V and 4 bases from J, with 3 bases between. Germline loops: CDR1 DFQATT, CDR2 SNEGSKA (reference sequence). CDR3 length: 11 amino acids. CDR3 nucleotide sequence: TGCAGTGCTAGCGGCACCGGGGAGCTGTTTTTT. Translated: CSASGTGELFF.

This clonotype came up many times. The CDR3: CASSPDRDRDRETQYF. CDR3 sequence (DNA): TGTGCCAGCAGCCCGGACCGGGACAGGGATCGGGAGACCCAGTACTTC. The genes are TRBV11-2 and TRBJ2-5; 9 positions match TRBD1. The germline V gene encodes CDR1 SGHAT and CDR2 FQNNGV. This CDR3 comprises 16 residues. V was clipped by 5 bases and J by 5 bases; unmatched bases: 12.

Ten or more counts support this clonotype. The gene calls are TRBV7-8 and TRBJ2-1, with a tentative D call TRBD2 (6 bases). The CDR3 has 15 residues. The germline gives CDR1 SGHVS, CDR2 FQNEAQ. Between the trimmed V and J ends, which lost 5 bases and 0 bases, there was a span of 11 bases. The CDR3 DNA is TGTGCCAGCAGCCTAAGGAGGGGCTCCTACAATGAGCAGTTCTTC. Translated, it gives CASSLRRGSYNEQFF.

This clonotype was counted at least ten times. This CDR3 is CASSYLNIAGEIDTQYF. The CDR3 DNA reads TGTGCCAGCAGTTACCTAAACATAGCGGGAGAGATAGATACGCAGTATTTT. J is TRBJ2-3 and V is TRBV6-5; the match to TRBD2 covers 9 bases. Germline V gives CDR1 MNHEY, CDR2 SVGAGI. V was pared by 2 bases and J by 5 bases, with 11 bases of the junction left unmatched. This CDR3 spans 17 amino acids.

This clonotype was seen many times. The chain carries TRBV3-1 and TRBJ1-1; D gene uncertain. This CDR3 comprises 11 residues. The germline V gene encodes CDR1 LGHDT and CDR2 YNNKEL (reference sequence). Trimming took 0 bases from V and 8 from J, leaving 4 bases between them. The CDR3, as DNA: TGTGCCAGCAGCCAAGACGGCGAAGCTTTCTTT. Translated, it gives CASSQDGEAFF.

This clonotype was observed at least ten times. The rearrangement uses TRBV4-1 and TRBJ2-5; D remains ambiguous. CDR1 MGHRA and CDR2 YSYEKL come from the germline V gene. The CDR3 is made up of 14 amino acids. The V end lost 1 base, the J end lost 1 base, and 7 bases lay between the germline ends. The DNA of the CDR3 is TGCGCCAGCAGCCAAGTTGTAGGCCAAGAGACCCAGTACTTC. It specifies CASSQVVGQETQYF.

The table lists this clonotype with many counts. The V and J genes are TRBV28 and TRBJ2-3; 9 bases map to TRBD1. V shed 4 bases and J 2 bases; nucleotides not matched to a gene: 4. Germline CDR1 is MDHEN and CDR2 is SYDVKM. The CDR3 has 15 amino acids. CDR3 amino acids: CASSYDRGITDTQYF. The CDR3 DNA follows: TGTGCCAGCAGTTACGACAGGGGGATCACAGATACGCAGTATTTT.

This clonotype was counted many times. J is TRBJ2-3 and V is TRBV7-2; possibly TRBD1 or TRBD2 for D (7 bases each). The V gene lost 6 bases and the J gene lost 4 bases, with 14 bases spanning the gap. This CDR3 has 14 amino acids. Germline lookup yields CDR1 SGHTA and CDR2 FQGNSA. The CDR3 sequence is CASSQGGGPDTQYF. In DNA, the CDR3 is TGTGCCAGCAGTCAGGGGGGGGGCCCAGATACGCAGTATTTT.